One and the same sample provided the 24 T cell receptor beta chains below, sequenced in a study of cytomegalovirus exposure and HLA in healthy donors. PCR employed 60 Vbeta and 13 Jbeta primers. Libraries were prepared by immunoSEQ multiplex PCR; TCRdb keeps only in-frame clonotypes and omits some of them. This table holds approximately 170,000 clones, 73% found once. The sequenced material came from PBMCs. All receptors derive from a woman younger than 30 in good health and CMV-seropositive.

CDR3 loop: CASSLKGGDNSPLHF. In DNA form, the CDR3 reads TGCGCCAGCAGCTTGAAAGGGGGCGATAATTCACCCCTCCACTTT. This chain uses TRBV5-1 with TRBJ1-6; 7 bases fit TRBD1. Germline lookup yields CDR1 SGHRS and CDR2 YFSETQ. This CDR3 has 15 residues. The V and J ends lost 1 base and 5 bases, in that order; junction bases with no gene match: 3. Together with reference TRBV5-1 and TRBJ1-6, the CDR3 gives the full variable domain: KAGVTQTPRYLIKTRGQQVTLSCSPISGHRSVSWYQQTPGQGLQFLFEYFSETQRNKGNFPGRFSGRQFSNSRSEMNVSTLELGDSALYLCASSLKGGDNSPLHFGNGTRLTVT.

The chain recombines TRBV7-3 with TRBJ1-1; D might be TRBD1 (5 bases). Trimming left V 1 base short and J 4 bases short, with 10 bases between. CDR3 length: 14 amino acids. CDR1 and CDR2 from the germline V gene are SGHTA and FQGTGA. The CDR3 DNA follows: TGTGCCAGCAGCTTAATAGGGGTGGGCACTGAAGCTTTCTTT. Translation gives CASSLIGVGTEAFF.

The chain recombines TRBV4-3 with TRBJ1-1; D is undetermined. Looked up from germline, CDR1 is LGHNA and CDR2 is YSLEER. This CDR3 comprises 15 residues. V was cut by 0 bases and J by 6 bases, with 14 bases left in between. In DNA, the CDR3 is TGCGCCAGCAGCCAAGAGGTAGGGAGGAGCTCTGAAGCTTTCTTT. Protein: CASSQEVGRSSEAFF.

This chain connects TRBV4-2 to TRBJ2-3, with D possibly being TRBD2 (6 bases). V lost 4 bases to trimming and J lost 2 bases, with 22 bases between them. In germline, CDR1 is LGHNA, CDR2 YNFKEQ. There are 18 residues in the CDR3. Written as DNA, the CDR3 is TGTGCCAGCAGCCTTGGCGGAGCGGGCGTCCTCAACACAGATACGCAGTATTTT. This encodes CASSLGGAGVLNTDTQYF.

The chain carries TRBV6-6 and TRBJ1-5, with D unresolved. This CDR3 region has 16 residues. The germline V and J ends were trimmed by 0 bases and 0 bases, with 9 bases remaining between them. Germline V gives CDR1 MNHNY, CDR2 SVGAGI (reference sequence). The DNA for the CDR3 is TGTGCCAGCAGTTACTCCCGGGAACATAGCAATCAGCCCCAGCATTTT. It yields the protein CASSYSREHSNQPQHF.

This CDR3 reads CASSPMGRAEAGYTF. The CDR3 DNA sequence: TGTGCCAGCAGTCCTATGGGGAGGGCCGAGGCTGGCTACACCTTC. The V and J genes are TRBV6-1 and TRBJ1-2; no reliable D call. V lost 5 bases and J lost 7, with 20 bases in between. The CDR3 extends over 15 amino acids. The germline V gene has CDR1 MNHNS and CDR2 SASEGT.

V is TRBV27 and J is TRBJ1-1, with TRBD1 matching 7 bases. The V gene's germline CDR1 is MNHEY and CDR2 SMNVEV (reference sequence). V lost 6 bases, J lost 5 bases, and 6 bases stayed unmatched. The CDR3 is 13 amino acids. This CDR3 reads CASRLTGRTEAFF. CDR3 in DNA: TGTGCCAGCAGGTTGACAGGGAGGACTGAAGCTTTCTTT.

This chain connects TRBV5-5 to TRBJ2-2; D remains unclear. CDR3 length: 12 amino acids. V dropped 2 bases and J dropped 6 bases, with 5 bases sitting between them. The V gene's germline CDR1 is SGHKS and CDR2 YYEKEE (reference sequence). As DNA, the CDR3 is TGTGCCAGCAGCTTACTGGCCGGGGAGCTGTTTTTT. Amino acid sequence: CASSLLAGELFF. The full variable domain, its missing parts supplied by reference TRBV5-5 and TRBJ2-2, is DAGVTQSPTHLIKTRGQQVTLRCSPISGHKSVSWYQQVLGQGPQFIFQYYEKEERGRGNFPDRFSARQFPNYSSELNVNALLLGDSALYLCASSLLAGELFFGEGSRLTVL.

V gene TRBV11-2 combines with J gene TRBJ1-1, with D hard to call. Trimming shortened V by 5 bases and J by 3 bases, and 16 bases separated the two germline ends. The CDR3 loop spans 15 amino acids. The germline V gene has CDR1 SGHAT and CDR2 FQNNGV. The DNA of the CDR3 is TGTGCCAGCAGCCCCGGCCTGTCGAGGGACACTGAAGCTTTCTTT. Its translation is CASSPGLSRDTEAFF.

The V gene is TRBV2, the J gene TRBJ2-7; a weak D match, TRBD1 (5 bases). V was clipped by 4 bases and J by 2 bases, with 15 bases between them. CDR1 is SNHLY, CDR2 FYNNEI, per germline. This CDR3 comprises 15 residues. For the CDR3, the DNA is TGTGCCAGCAGTGTAGGTTGGGGCAGTCCCTACGAGCAGTACTTC. Its translation is CASSVGWGSPYEQYF.

The rearrangement links TRBV4-1 to TRBJ2-2, with 7 bases matching TRBD1. Germline CDR1 MGHRA, CDR2 YSYEKL. The CDR3 covers 15 residues. Trimming at V came to 5 bases and at J to 1 base, leaving 4 bases not matched to a gene. The DNA of the CDR3 is TGCGCCAGCAGCTCTCGACAGGGGAACACCGGGGAGCTGTTTTTT. Translating it yields CASSSRQGNTGELFF.

V gene TRBV30 combines with J gene TRBJ2-7, with 11 positions matching TRBD1. V lost 2 bases and J lost 3; bases outside the gene matches: 3. The CDR3 is 14 amino acids. Per the germline V gene, CDR1 is GTSNPN and CDR2 is SVGIG (reference sequence). CDR3 sequence reads: CAWSPGTGGYEQYF. The CDR3 DNA sequence: TGTGCCTGGAGTCCAGGGACAGGGGGCTACGAGCAGTACTTC.

This clone has just a few counts. The V call is TRBV9, the J call TRBJ1-5; a possible D gene is TRBD1 (5 bases). The CDR3 runs to 14 residues. CDR1 SGDLS and CDR2 YYNGEE come from the germline V gene. The germline V and J ends were trimmed by 3 bases and 9 bases, with 16 bases remaining between them. Here the CDR3 reads CASSATGDQGPQHF. The CDR3 bases are TGTGCCAGCAGCGCAACAGGTGACCAGGGGCCCCAGCATTTT.

V and J are TRBV11-2 and TRBJ2-3; 7 bases match TRBD1. Trimming removed 8 bases from V and 2 bases from J; junction bases left unmatched: 7. This CDR3 comprises 14 residues. Germline values: CDR1 SGHAT, CDR2 FQNNGV. Here the CDR3 DNA reads TGTGCCAGCTCAGCAACAGGGGACACAGATACGCAGTATTTT. Translation gives CASSATGDTDTQYF.

Note on this clone: The junction and the germline gene differ at one end; a read error may be behind it. The chain uses TRBV7-7 and TRBJ2-6; the D gene is possibly TRBD2 (6 bases). Germline CDR1 is SSHAT and CDR2 is FNYEAQ (reference sequence). The CDR3 contains 15 residues. CDR3 sequence reads: CASSPGGAGANVLTF. The CDR3 DNA sequence: TGTGCTAGCAGCCCCGGGGGAGCCGGGGCCAACGTCCTGACTTTC.

The V and J genes are TRBV7-8 and TRBJ1-4; 8 nucleotides match TRBD1. The V gene end was trimmed by 0 bases and the J gene end by 0 bases; junction bases not matched to a gene: 9. Germline V gene data show CDR1 as SGHVS and CDR2 as FQNEAQ. There are 19 residues in the CDR3. The CDR3 DNA sequence: TGTGCCAGCAGCTTAGCGGCAGGGGGCAAAGTTGCAACTAATGAAAAACTGTTTTTT. This encodes CASSLAAGGKVATNEKLFF.

This chain links TRBV9 with TRBJ2-5, with 10 bases that match TRBD2. The J segment lost 11 bases and the V segment lost 4 bases, leaving 11 bases of the junction unmatched. CDR3 size: 14 residues. CDR1 is SGDLS and CDR2 is YYNGEE in the germline V gene. DNA of the CDR3: TGTGCCAGCAGCCCCAATGTTCTAGCGGGGGAGCAGTACTTC. It is translated as CASSPNVLAGEQYF.

This clone was found a few times. CDR3 sequence (DNA): TGTGCCAGCAGCTTGGGGGGAGAGGGTGAAAAACTGTTTTTT. It is translated as CASSLGGEGEKLFF. This rearrangement joins TRBV5-6 to TRBJ1-4; no firm D call. Looked up from germline, CDR1 is SGHDT and CDR2 is YYEEEE. CDR3 size: 14 residues. V was cut by 0 bases and J by 7 bases, with 10 bases left in between. The full variable domain, with the rest looked up from reference TRBV5-6 and TRBJ1-4, is DAGVTQSPTHLIKTRGQQVTLRCSPKSGHDTVSWYQQALGQGPQFIFQYYEEEERQRGNFPDRFSGHQFPNYSSELNVNALLLGDSALYLCASSLGGEGEKLFFGSGTQLSVL.

V and J are TRBV4-3 and TRBJ2-7, with 7 bases lining up with TRBD1. The CDR3 length is 14 residues. Germline assignment: CDR1 LGHNA and CDR2 YSLEER. The trim removed 4 bases at V and 4 bases at J, leaving 7 bases unmatched. DNA of the CDR3: TGCGCCAGCAGCCCAAGCCTGGGACAGTACGAGCAGTACTTC. This sequence encodes CASSPSLGQYEQYF.

The CDR3, as DNA: TGTGCCAGCAGTGAAGAAGCGTCTAACTATGGCTACACCTTC. Protein product: CASSEEASNYGYTF. The chain links TRBV6-1 to TRBJ1-2; D is uncertain. Germline V CDR1 and CDR2: MNHNS, SASEGT. The CDR3 consists of 14 residues. Trimming removed 1 base at V and 0 bases at J, with 6 bases between.

This clone has just a few counts. The genes are TRBV4-1 and TRBJ2-7; TRBD1 matches 8 bases. Germline-derived CDR1 and CDR2 are MGHRA and YSYEKL. V lost 0 bases and J lost 4; bases outside the gene matches: 2. This CDR3 comprises 14 residues. The CDR3 is CASSQDGQGYEQYF. CDR3 DNA: TGCGCCAGCAGCCAAGATGGACAGGGTTACGAGCAGTACTTC.

The V call is TRBV30, the J call TRBJ1-5, with 7 bases that match TRBD1. V trimming: 2 bases; J trimming: 6 bases; junction bases outside the gene matches: 7. Germline V gene sequence: CDR1 GTSNPN, CDR2 SVGIG (reference sequence). The CDR3 sequence is 14 residues long. CDR3 residues: CAWSHRGRGQPQHF. The CDR3 DNA reads TGTGCCTGGAGTCACAGGGGTAGAGGTCAGCCCCAGCATTTT.

This clone was counted a few times. This chain joins TRBV30 and TRBJ2-7, with D possibly being TRBD1 (6 bases). This CDR3 has 12 amino acids. Germline values: CDR1 GTSNPN, CDR2 SVGIG (reference sequence). V was shortened by 1 base and J by 3 bases, with 7 bases between the two germline ends. The CDR3 loop is CAWSEGGYEQYF. For the CDR3, the DNA is TGTGCCTGGAGTGAAGGGGGCTACGAGCAGTACTTC.

This rearrangement joins TRBV19 to TRBJ1-1, with TRBD1 identical over 9 bases. The CDR3 consists of 17 residues. The junction had 12 bases not matched to a gene; V was cut back by 6 bases and J by 1 base. From germline, CDR1 is LNHDA and CDR2 SQIVND (reference sequence). This chain's CDR3 is CASSPYQGQGTNTEAFF. The CDR3 coding sequence is TGTGCCAGTAGCCCCTACCAGGGACAGGGCACGAACACTGAAGCTTTCTTT.